This TCR beta chain was documented in a study of blood T cell repertoires in COVID-19. Across the study: Sites across the United States, Italy and Spain contributed samples from acute and convalescent COVID-19. Sources were T cells, B-cell-depleted T cells, or PBMCs; the material itself was cDNA or gDNA.

Authors' analysis steps: Using reference gene primer amplification, nucleated cell counts were estimated. Clones were read by immunoSEQ multiplex PCR, and TCRdb kept only the in-frame ones, dropping some. Clonal size and the V and J genes are those of that table, whereas D and trimming came from the DNA. In the table there are about 440,000 clones, about 89% of which are singletons. The CDR3 loop spans 16 amino acids. Germline V gene sequence: CDR1 LNHDA, CDR2 SQIVND (reference sequence). With 7 bases removed from V and 3 bases from J, the gap between germline ends came to 19 bases. The chain combines TRBV19 with TRBJ1-5, with D tentatively TRBD1 (6 bases). This receptor was obtained from a woman aged 25 to 39 with acute or convalescent COVID-19. Sequences were obtained from peripheral blood. CDR3 sequence: CASTALRQGNNQPQHF. As DNA, the CDR3 is TGTGCCAGTACCGCACTGAGGCAGGGGAACAATCAGCCCCAGCATTTT.